This T cell receptor (beta chain) was recovered during a study of T cells after yellow fever vaccination. Overall study context: SMART-Seq v4 Ultra Low Input prepared the low-cell-number fractions. Points from the study as a whole: Detected again after the booster were most primary-vaccination clones, at 95% to 97% CD4 and 80% to 90% CD8. Though weaker, the secondary response peaked faster, on day 5 versus 15.

In its sample, this clonotype was seen a few times. What it binds is unknown. The authors made TCR cDNA by 5'RACE template switching, adding a universal primer site and UMIs. TCRdb re-called the 5' RACE reads through MiXCR, storing one row per CDR3 protein. The sample contains about 350,000 distinct CDR3 sequences, approximately 10% of which appear only once. The CDR3 has 16 residues. Germline V lookup: CDR1 SGHRS, CDR2 YFSETQ. Losses at the gene ends were 4 bases for V and 2 bases for J; bases not matched to a gene: 4. V is TRBV5-1 and J is TRBJ2-3; TRBD2 aligns across 13 bases. This clonotype originated in a man younger than 30 who received the YFV17D yellow fever vaccine. The source material was PBMCs, sampled on the day of the first yellow fever vaccination. The CDR3 DNA sequence: TGCGCCAGCAGCCTGGGACTAGCGGGGACCACAGATACGCAGTATTTT. It is translated as CASSLGLAGTTDTQYF.